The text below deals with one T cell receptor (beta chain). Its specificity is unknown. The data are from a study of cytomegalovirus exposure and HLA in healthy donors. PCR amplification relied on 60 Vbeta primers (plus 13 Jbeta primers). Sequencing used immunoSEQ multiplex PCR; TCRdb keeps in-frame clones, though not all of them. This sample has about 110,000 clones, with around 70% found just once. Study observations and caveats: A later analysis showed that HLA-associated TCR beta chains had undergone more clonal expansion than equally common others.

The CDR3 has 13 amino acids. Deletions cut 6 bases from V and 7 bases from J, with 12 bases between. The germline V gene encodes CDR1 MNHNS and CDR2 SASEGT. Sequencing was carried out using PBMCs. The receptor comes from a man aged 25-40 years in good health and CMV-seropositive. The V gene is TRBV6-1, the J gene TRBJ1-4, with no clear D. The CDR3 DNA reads TGTGCCAGCAGGCTCGGACTTACTGAAAAACTGTTTTTT. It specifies CASRLGLTEKLFF.